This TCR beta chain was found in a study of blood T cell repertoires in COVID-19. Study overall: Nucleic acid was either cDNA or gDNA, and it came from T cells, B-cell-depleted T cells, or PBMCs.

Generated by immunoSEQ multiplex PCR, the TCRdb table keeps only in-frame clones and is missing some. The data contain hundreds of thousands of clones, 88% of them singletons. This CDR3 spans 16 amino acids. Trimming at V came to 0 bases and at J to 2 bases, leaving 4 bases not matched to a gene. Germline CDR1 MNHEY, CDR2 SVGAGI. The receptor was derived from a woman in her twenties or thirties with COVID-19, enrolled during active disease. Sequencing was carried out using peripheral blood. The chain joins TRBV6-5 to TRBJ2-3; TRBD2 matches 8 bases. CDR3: CASSYSGAGATDTQYF. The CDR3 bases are TGTGCCAGCAGTTACTCCGGAGCGGGGGCCACAGATACGCAGTATTTT.